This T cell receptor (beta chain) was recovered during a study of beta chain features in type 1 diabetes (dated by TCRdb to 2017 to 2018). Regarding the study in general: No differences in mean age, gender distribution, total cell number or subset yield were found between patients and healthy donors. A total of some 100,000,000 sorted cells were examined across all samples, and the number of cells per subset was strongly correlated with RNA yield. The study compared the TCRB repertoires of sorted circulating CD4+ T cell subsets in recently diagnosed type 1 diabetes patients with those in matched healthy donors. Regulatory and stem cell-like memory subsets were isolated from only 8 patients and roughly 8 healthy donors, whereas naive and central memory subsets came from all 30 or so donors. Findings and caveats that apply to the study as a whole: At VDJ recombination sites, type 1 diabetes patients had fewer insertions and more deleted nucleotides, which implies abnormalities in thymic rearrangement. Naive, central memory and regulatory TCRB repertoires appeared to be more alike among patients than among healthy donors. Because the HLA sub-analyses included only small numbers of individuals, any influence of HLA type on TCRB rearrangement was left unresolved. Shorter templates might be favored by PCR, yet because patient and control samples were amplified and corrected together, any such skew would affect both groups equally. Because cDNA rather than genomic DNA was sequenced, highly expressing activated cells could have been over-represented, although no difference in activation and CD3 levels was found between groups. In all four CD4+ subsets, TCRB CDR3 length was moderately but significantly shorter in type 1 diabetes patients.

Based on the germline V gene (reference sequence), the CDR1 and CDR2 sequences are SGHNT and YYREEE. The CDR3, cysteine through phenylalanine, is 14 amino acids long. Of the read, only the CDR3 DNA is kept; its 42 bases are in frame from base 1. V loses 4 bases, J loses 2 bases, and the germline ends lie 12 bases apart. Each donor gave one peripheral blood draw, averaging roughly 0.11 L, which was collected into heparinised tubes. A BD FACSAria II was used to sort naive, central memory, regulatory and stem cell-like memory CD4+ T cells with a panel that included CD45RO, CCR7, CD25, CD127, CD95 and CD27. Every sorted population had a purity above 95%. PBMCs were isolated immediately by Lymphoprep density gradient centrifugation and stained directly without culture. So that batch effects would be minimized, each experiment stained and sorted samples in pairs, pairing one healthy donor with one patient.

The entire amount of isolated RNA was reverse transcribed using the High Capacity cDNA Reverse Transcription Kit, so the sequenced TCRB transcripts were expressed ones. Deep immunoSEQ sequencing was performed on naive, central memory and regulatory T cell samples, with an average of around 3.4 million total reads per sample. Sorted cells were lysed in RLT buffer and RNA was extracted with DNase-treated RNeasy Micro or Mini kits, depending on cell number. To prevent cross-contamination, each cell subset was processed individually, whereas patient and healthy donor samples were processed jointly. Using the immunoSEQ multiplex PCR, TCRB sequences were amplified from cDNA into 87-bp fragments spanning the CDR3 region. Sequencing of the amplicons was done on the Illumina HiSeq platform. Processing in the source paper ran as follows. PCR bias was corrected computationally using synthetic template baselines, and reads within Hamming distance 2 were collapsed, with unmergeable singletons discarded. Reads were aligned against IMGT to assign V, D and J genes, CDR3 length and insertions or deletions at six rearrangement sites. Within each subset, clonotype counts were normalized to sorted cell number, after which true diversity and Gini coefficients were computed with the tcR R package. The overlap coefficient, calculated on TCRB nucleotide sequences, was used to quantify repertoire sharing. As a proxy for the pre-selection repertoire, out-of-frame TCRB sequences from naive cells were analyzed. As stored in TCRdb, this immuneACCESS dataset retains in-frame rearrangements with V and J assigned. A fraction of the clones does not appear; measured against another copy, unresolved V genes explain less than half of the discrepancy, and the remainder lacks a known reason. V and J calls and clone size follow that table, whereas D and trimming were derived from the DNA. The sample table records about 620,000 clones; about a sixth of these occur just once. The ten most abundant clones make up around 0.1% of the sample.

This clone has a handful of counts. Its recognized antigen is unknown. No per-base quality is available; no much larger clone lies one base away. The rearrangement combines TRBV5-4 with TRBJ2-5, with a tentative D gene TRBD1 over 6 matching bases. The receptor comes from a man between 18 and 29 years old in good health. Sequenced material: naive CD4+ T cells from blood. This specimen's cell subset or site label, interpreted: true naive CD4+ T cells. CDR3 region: CASSGRQEQETQYF. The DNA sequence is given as TGTGCCAGCAGCGGCCGACAGGAACAAGAGACCCAGTACTTC.